Below are 2 T cell receptor beta chains sequenced from a single sample in a study of cytomegalovirus exposure and HLA in healthy donors. Amplification used 60 Vbeta primers and 13 Jbeta primers. Repertoires were generated with immunoSEQ multiplex PCR, while TCRdb's copy carries only in-frame clones and drops some. The data show about 130,000 clones, with approximately 80% seen just once and roughly 2% held by the top ten. The sample comprised PBMCs. The receptors were gathered from a man in his fifties in good health and CMV-seronegative.

The chain carries TRBV19 and TRBJ1-1, with D possibly matching TRBD1 (6 bases). Germline assignment: CDR1 LNHDA and CDR2 SQIVND (reference sequence). The length of the CDR3 is 16 residues. V was pared by 3 bases and J by 0 bases, with 14 bases between. CDR3 in DNA: TGTGCCAGTAGTATCACGGCAGGGGTTTTGAACACTGAAGCTTTCTTT. Its translation: CASSITAGVLNTEAFF.

This clone was observed a few times. V gene TRBV4-1 combines with J gene TRBJ1-1, with 7 nucleotides matching TRBD1. CDR1 and CDR2 (germline): MGHRA, YSYEKL. With 0 bases clipped from V and 11 bases from J, the junction kept 12 bases outside the gene matches. The CDR3 is made up of 15 amino acids. The DNA of the CDR3 is TGCGCCAGCAGCCAAGATCTCCAGGGGGGTTGGGGTGCTTTCTTT. Amino acid sequence: CASSQDLQGGWGAFF.